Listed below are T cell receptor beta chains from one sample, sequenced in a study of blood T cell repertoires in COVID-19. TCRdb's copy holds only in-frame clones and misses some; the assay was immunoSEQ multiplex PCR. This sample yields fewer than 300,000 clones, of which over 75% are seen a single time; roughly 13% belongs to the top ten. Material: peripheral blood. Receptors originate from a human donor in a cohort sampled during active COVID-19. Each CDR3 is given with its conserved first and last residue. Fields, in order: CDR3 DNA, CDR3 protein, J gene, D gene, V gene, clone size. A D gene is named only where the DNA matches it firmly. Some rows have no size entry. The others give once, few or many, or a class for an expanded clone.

TGTGCCGCGACAGGGGGCGACGAGCAGTACTTC,CAATGGDEQYF,TRBJ2-7,TRBD1,TRBV10-3,-
TGTGCCAGCAGTGAAGGGTACAGTCAAGAGACCCAGTACTTC,CASSEGYSQETQYF,TRBJ2-5,-,TRBV2,-
TGTGCCAGCAGGGCGGTTACGGCCGGGGAGCTGTTTTTT,CASRAVTAGELFF,TRBJ2-2,-,TRBV6-5,-
TGTGCCAGCAGTCGGATAGCGGGAGGGCCGGCAGAGACCCAGTACTTC,CASSRIAGGPAETQYF,TRBJ2-5,TRBD2,TRBV14,few
TGTGCCAGCAGCTCCGAAGGTCAGGTTAGATTCTTCGGCTACACCTTC,CASSSEGQVRFFGYTF,TRBJ1-2,-,TRBV5-6,-
TGTGCCAGCATGTTGTGGGGGCCAAAAGAGACCCAGTACTTC,CASMLWGPKETQYF,TRBJ2-5,-,TRBV28,once
TGTGCCGGGGGATCAGCGGGAGGAGATACGCAGTATTTT,CAGGSAGGDTQYF,TRBJ2-3,TRBD2,TRBV5-4,once
TGTGCCAGCAGTGAAGCGGCCGGAACAGATACGCAGTATTTT,CASSEAAGTDTQYF,TRBJ2-3,-,TRBV6-4,-
TGTGCCAGCAGGCGGGACAGGGCGGGCGGCTACACCTTC,CASRRDRAGGYTF,TRBJ1-2,TRBD1,TRBV6-5,-
TGTGCCATCAGGGGGCAGGGGAATCCATCTGGAAACACCATATATTTT,CAIRGQGNPSGNTIYF,TRBJ1-3,-,TRBV10-3,-
TGCAGCGTTGAAGACAGGGAATTCTATGGCTACACCTTC,CSVEDREFYGYTF,TRBJ1-2,-,TRBV29-1,-
TGTGCCAGCAGCATATGGACAGTGAACGAGCAGTACTTC,CASSIWTVNEQYF,TRBJ2-7,-,TRBV7-2,-
TGTGCCAGCAGCTACTCCAGGGAAGCTTTCTTT,CASSYSREAFF,TRBJ1-1,-,TRBV25-1,-
TGTGCCAGCAGTTTCTCTAACGGGGGTGAAAAACTGTTTTTT,CASSFSNGGEKLFF,TRBJ1-4,-,TRBV28,-
TGTGCCAGCAGTTTTGAGGATTACAATGAGCAGTTCTTC,CASSFEDYNEQFF,TRBJ2-1,-,TRBV12-3/TRBV12-4,-
TGCAGCGTTGGCCTTGGACAGCGCGAGCAGTACTTC,CSVGLGQREQYF,TRBJ2-7,-,TRBV29-1,-
TGTGCCAGCAGTATGACAGGTAACGGCTACACCTTC,CASSMTGNGYTF,TRBJ1-2,-,TRBV6-2/TRBV6-3,-
TGTGCCAGCAGCCCCGGGACTAGCGAGGGGAATGAGCAGTTCTTC,CASSPGTSEGNEQFF,TRBJ2-1,TRBD2,TRBV7-2,once
TGCAGCGTTGGCGAGAGCGGGGCGGGCGGGGAGCTGTTTTTT,CSVGESGAGGELFF,TRBJ2-2,TRBD2,TRBV29-1,-
TGTGCCAGCAGCGTGGGGACTAGCGGGAGTACCTACGAGCAGTACTTC,CASSVGTSGSTYEQYF,TRBJ2-7,TRBD2,TRBV9,-
TGCGCCAGCAGCGACTCTAGCGGGCCCTACAATGAGCAGTTCTTC,CASSDSSGPYNEQFF,TRBJ2-1,TRBD2,TRBV5-1,once
TGCGCCAGCAGCCCCTTACTAGCTGCTGGAAACACCATATATTTT,CASSPLLAAGNTIYF,TRBJ1-3,-,TRBV5-1,few
TGTGCCAGCAGTAACAGGGTCTACGAGCAGTACTTC,CASSNRVYEQYF,TRBJ2-7,-,TRBV6-2/TRBV6-3,once
TGTGCCAGTAGTCGGGGACGGGACACCTACGAGCAGTACTTC,CASSRGRDTYEQYF,TRBJ2-7,-,TRBV19,-
TGTGCCAGCAGTTTTCCCAGTACGAACACCGGGGAGCTGTTTTTT,CASSFPSTNTGELFF,TRBJ2-2,-,TRBV28,-
TGCGCCAGCAGCCAATCTCCAACTAGCGGGGAGCAGTACTTC,CASSQSPTSGEQYF,TRBJ2-7,TRBD2,TRBV5-1,-
TGTGCCAGCAGCTTTAGCGGGAGTTCCTACAATGAGCAGTTCTTC,CASSFSGSSYNEQFF,TRBJ2-1,TRBD2,TRBV7-9,-
TGTGCCAGCAGGACTAGCATCCGGACCGGGGAGCTGTTTTTT,CASRTSIRTGELFF,TRBJ2-2,TRBD2,TRBV11-2,-
TGTGCCAGCAGCTTTATACTGACTAGCGGGAGTGGGAATGAGCAGTTCTTC,CASSFILTSGSGNEQFF,TRBJ2-1,TRBD2,TRBV5-5,-
TGTGCCTGGGCCCCAGCAGGAGGGGAGACCCAGTACTTC,CAWAPAGGETQYF,TRBJ2-5,-,TRBV30,-
TGTGCCAGTTCCCCGGGGGACAGTACCTACGAGCAGTACTTC,CASSPGDSTYEQYF,TRBJ2-7,-,TRBV19,-
TGTGCCAGCAGTTCCGCACAGGGCCACGAGCAGTACTTC,CASSSAQGHEQYF,TRBJ2-7,-,TRBV6-6,-
TGTGCCAGCAGAGTTAGCGGGAGGCTTCGGGGCACCGGGGAGCTGTTTTTT,CASRVSGRLRGTGELFF,TRBJ2-2,TRBD2,TRBV11-2,-
TGTGCCAGCTCACCACCCGGGACAGGGACGCGGGGCTACACCTTC,CASSPPGTGTRGYTF,TRBJ1-2,TRBD1,TRBV18,-
TGTGCCAGCAGCTTAATTCGGTTGGTGAGCTACAATGAGCAGTTCTTC,CASSLIRLVSYNEQFF,TRBJ2-1,-,TRBV7-8,many
TGTGCTAGTGGTTCGGGACAGGGGAACACAGATACGCAGTATTTT,CASGSGQGNTDTQYF,TRBJ2-3,TRBD1,TRBV12-5,-
TGTGCCAGCAGTTTACACAGGAGCAATCAGCCCCAGCATTTT,CASSLHRSNQPQHF,TRBJ1-5,-,TRBV28,-
TGTGCCAGCACCCAGGGGGCGAACACTGAAGCTTTCTTT,CASTQGANTEAFF,TRBJ1-1,TRBD1,TRBV2,-
TGTGCCAGCAGCCTATTTACTACTTCTAATAATTCACCCCTCCACTTT,CASSLFTTSNNSPLHF,TRBJ1-6,-,TRBV16,-
TGTGCCACAAAAAGCGGGCCTAGCGGAGCCAATGAGCAGTTCTTC,CATKSGPSGANEQFF,TRBJ2-1,TRBD2,TRBV10-3,once
TGCGCCAGCAGCCTTGGTACAGCGGGGACCCAGTACTTC,CASSLGTAGTQYF,TRBJ2-5,-,TRBV4-3,-
TGTGCCAGCAACCCGGGACAGGGGGCCTGGCAGCCCCAGCATTTT,CASNPGQGAWQPQHF,TRBJ1-5,TRBD1,TRBV6-5,-
TGTGCCAGCAGCTTGGGGACTTTCTACAATGAGCAGTTCTTC,CASSLGTFYNEQFF,TRBJ2-1,-,TRBV5-4,-
TGTGCCAGCAGCTTAACAGGGATTGAGACCCAGTACTTC,CASSLTGIETQYF,TRBJ2-5,-,TRBV7-9,-